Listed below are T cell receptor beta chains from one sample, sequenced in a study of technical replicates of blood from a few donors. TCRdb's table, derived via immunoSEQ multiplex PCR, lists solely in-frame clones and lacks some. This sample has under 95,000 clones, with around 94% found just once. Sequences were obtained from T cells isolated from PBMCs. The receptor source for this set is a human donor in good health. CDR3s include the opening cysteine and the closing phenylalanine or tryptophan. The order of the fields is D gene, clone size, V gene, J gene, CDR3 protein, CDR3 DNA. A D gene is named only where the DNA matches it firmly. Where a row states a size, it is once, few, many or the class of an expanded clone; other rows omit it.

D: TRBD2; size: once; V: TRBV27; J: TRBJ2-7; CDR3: CASSRPLAGGYEQYF; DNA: TGTGCCAGCAGCCGCCCCTTAGCGGGAGGGTACGAGCAGTACTTC
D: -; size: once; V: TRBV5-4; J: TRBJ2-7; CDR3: CASSLAGDSYEQYF; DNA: TGTGCCAGCAGCTTGGCGGGGGACTCCTACGAGCAGTACTTC
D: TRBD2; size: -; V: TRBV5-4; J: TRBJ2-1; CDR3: CASSLQRTSGGTWNEQFF; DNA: TGTGCCAGCAGCTTACAACGGACTAGCGGGGGTACTTGGAATGAGCAGTTCTTC
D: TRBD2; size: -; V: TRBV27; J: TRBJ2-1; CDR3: CASSVGLVSNEQFF; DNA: TGTGCCAGCAGTGTGGGACTAGTTTCCAATGAGCAGTTCTTC
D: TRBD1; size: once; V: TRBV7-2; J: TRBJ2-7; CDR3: CASSSGAGQGALEQYF; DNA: TGTGCCAGCAGCTCTGGGGCGGGACAGGGGGCACTTGAGCAGTACTTC
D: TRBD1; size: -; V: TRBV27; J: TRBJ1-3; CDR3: CASSRRGSGNTIYF; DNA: TGTGCCAGCAGTCGCAGGGGGTCCGGAAACACCATATATTTT
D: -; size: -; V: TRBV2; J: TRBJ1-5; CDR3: CASRREGHQPQHF; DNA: TGTGCCAGCCGTAGGGAGGGCCATCAGCCCCAGCATTTT
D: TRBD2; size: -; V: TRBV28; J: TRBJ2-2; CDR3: CASSEGLAGKSGWGTGELFF; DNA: TGTGCCAGCAGCGAAGGACTAGCGGGAAAGTCCGGATGGGGCACCGGGGAGCTGTTTTTT
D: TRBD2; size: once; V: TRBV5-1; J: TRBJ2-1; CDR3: CASSWPRGLAGDRRSYNEQFF; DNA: TGCGCCAGCAGCTGGCCCAGGGGGCTAGCGGGAGATCGGCGGTCCTACAATGAGCAGTTCTTC
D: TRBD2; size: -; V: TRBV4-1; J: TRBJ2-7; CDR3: CASRRTGTSNEQYF; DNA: TGCGCCAGCAGACGAACCGGGACTAGCAACGAGCAGTACTTC
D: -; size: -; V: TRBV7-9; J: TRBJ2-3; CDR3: CASSLTATAADTQYF; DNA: TGTGCCAGCAGCTTAACCGCAACAGCGGCGGATACGCAGTATTTT
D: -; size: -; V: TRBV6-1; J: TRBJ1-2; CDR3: CASSRQGSSYGYTF; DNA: TGTGCCAGCAGCCGCCAGGGGTCCAGCTATGGCTACACCTTC
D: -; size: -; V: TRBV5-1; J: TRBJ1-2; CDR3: CASSLAARAYGYTF; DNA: TGCGCCAGCAGCTTGGCGGCCAGGGCCTATGGCTACACCTTC
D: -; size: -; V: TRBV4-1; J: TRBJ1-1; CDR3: CASSQVPARGTEAFF; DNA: TGCGCCAGCAGCCAAGTCCCGGCTAGGGGCACTGAAGCTTTCTTT
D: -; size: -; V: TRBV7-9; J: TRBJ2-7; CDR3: CASSSEGEGAEQYF; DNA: TGTGCCAGCAGCTCGGAAGGCGAGGGAGCAGAGCAGTACTTC
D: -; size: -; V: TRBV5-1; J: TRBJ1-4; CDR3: CASSTLPQGRPTNEKLFF; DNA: TGCGCCAGCAGCACCCTTCCGCAGGGTAGGCCAACTAATGAAAAACTGTTTTTT
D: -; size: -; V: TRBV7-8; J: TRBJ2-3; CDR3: CASSPGWQLVTDTQYF; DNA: TGTGCCAGCAGCCCAGGATGGCAGTTGGTGACAGATACGCAGTATTTT
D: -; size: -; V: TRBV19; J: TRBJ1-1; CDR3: CASSIGVGGTEAFF; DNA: TGTGCCAGTAGTATTGGAGTCGGCGGTACTGAAGCTTTCTTT
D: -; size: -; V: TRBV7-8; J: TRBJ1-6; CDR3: CASSSRGLSSPLHF; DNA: TGTGCCAGCAGCTCCCGGGGATTGAGTTCACCCCTCCACTTT
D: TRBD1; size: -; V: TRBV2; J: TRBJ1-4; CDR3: CASTERQGGEKLFF; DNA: TGTGCCAGCACTGAACGACAGGGTGGTGAAAAACTGTTTTTT
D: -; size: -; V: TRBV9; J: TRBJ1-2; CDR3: CASSVDLPANYGYTF; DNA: TGTGCCAGCAGCGTAGACCTTCCAGCTAACTATGGCTACACCTTC
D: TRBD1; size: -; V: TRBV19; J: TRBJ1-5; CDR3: CASSLGQGLNQPQHF; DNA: TGTGCCAGTAGTTTAGGACAGGGCCTCAATCAGCCCCAGCATTTT
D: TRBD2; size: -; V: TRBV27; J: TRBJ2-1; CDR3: CASSLKREGPNEQFF; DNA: TGTGCCAGCAGTCTCAAGCGGGAGGGTCCCAATGAGCAGTTCTTC
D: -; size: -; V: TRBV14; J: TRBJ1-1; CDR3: CASSLSRGTEAFF; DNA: TGTGCCAGCAGCCTATCGCGGGGGACTGAAGCTTTCTTT
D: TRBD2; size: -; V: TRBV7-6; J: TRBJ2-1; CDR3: CASSLAREGRNEQFF; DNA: TGTGCCAGCAGCTTAGCGCGGGAGGGCCGCAATGAGCAGTTCTTC
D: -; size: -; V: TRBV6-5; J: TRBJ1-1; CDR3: CASSYSWRGGAFF; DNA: TGTGCCAGCAGTTACTCGTGGAGGGGCGGGGCTTTCTTT
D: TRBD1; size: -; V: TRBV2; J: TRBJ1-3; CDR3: CASSPDRDSGNTIYF; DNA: TGTGCCAGCAGCCCTGACAGGGACTCTGGAAACACCATATATTTT
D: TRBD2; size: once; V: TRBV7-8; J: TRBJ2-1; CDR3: CASPSGRSEDNEQFF; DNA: TGTGCCAGCCCTAGCGGGAGGAGTGAAGACAATGAGCAGTTCTTC
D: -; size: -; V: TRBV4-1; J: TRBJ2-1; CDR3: CASSQVSTSWDEQFF; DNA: TGCGCCAGCAGCCAAGTTTCAACTAGCTGGGATGAGCAGTTCTTC
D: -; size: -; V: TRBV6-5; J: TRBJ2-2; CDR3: CASSFHIYTGELFF; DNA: TGTGCCAGCAGTTTCCACATATACACCGGGGAGCTGTTTTTT
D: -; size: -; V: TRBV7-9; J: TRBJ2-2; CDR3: CASSLKTPATGELFF; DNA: TGTGCCAGCAGCTTAAAGACACCCGCCACCGGGGAGCTGTTTTTT
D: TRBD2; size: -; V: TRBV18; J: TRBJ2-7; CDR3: CASSPPGLDFSVGTYEQYF; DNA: TGTGCCAGCTCACCACCGGGACTAGACTTCTCCGTTGGAACCTACGAGCAGTACTTC
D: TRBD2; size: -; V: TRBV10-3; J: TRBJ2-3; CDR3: CAISLPGGTDTQYF; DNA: TGTGCCATCAGCCTCCCGGGGGGGACAGATACGCAGTATTTT
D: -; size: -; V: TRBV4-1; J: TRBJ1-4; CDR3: CASSQGNGFREVKLFF; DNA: TGCGCCAGCAGCCAAGGCAATGGATTTAGGGAGGTGAAACTGTTTTTT
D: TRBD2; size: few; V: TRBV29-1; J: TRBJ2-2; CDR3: CSVGTSGNTGELFF; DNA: TGCAGCGTGGGGACTAGCGGAAACACCGGGGAGCTGTTTTTT
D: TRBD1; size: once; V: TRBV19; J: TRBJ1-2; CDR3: CASSSWDSYGYTF; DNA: TGTGCCAGTAGTTCCTGGGACAGCTATGGCTACACCTTC
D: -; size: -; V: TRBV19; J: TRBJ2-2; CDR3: CATHSPRWRVNTGELFF; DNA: TGTGCCACCCACTCCCCCCGGTGGAGAGTGAACACCGGGGAGCTGTTTTTT
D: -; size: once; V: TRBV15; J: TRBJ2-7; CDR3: CATPRGSYEQYF; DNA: TGTGCCACCCCGAGGGGGAGCTACGAGCAGTACTTC
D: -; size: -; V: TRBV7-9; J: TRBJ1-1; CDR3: CASSLGGLIEAFF; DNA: TGTGCCAGCAGCTTAGGAGGCCTAATTGAAGCTTTCTTT
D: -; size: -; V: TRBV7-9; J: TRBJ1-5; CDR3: CASSFEGGDQPQHF; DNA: TGTGCCAGCAGCTTCGAAGGGGGGGATCAGCCCCAGCATTTT
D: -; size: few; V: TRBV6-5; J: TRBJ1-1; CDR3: CASRGPEAFF; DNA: TGTGCCAGCCGTGGGCCTGAAGCTTTCTTT
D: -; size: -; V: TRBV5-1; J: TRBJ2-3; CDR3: CASSLSQGGTDTQYF; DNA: TGCGCCAGCAGCTTGAGTCAGGGTGGCACAGATACGCAGTATTTT
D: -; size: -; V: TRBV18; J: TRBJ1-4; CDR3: CASSPFPKDRSNEKLFF; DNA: TGTGCCAGCTCACCATTTCCTAAGGACAGAAGTAATGAAAAACTGTTTTTT
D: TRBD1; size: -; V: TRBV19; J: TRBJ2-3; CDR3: CASRDRGLSDTQYF; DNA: TGTGCCAGCAGGGACAGGGGGCTTTCAGATACGCAGTATTTT
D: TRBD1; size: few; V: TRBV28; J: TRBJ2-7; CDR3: CASSFFPGQSTYEQYF; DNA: TGTGCCAGCAGTTTTTTTCCGGGACAGAGTACCTACGAGCAGTACTTC
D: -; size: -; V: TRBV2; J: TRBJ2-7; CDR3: CASTAGSYEQYF; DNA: TGTGCCAGCACGGCAGGTTCCTACGAGCAGTACTTC
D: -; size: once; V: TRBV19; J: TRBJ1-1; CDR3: CASSTSTRRDTEAFF; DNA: TGTGCCAGTAGTACCTCGACAAGGCGGGACACTGAAGCTTTCTTT
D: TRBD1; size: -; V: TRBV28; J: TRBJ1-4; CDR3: CASLTAGGGEKLFF; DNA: TGTGCCAGCCTTACGGCAGGGGGCGGTGAAAAACTGTTTTTT
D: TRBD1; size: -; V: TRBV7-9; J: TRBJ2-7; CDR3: CASSARQGSRYEQYF; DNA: TGTGCCAGCAGCGCCCGACAGGGTAGTAGGTACGAGCAGTACTTC
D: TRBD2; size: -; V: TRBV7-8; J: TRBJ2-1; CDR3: CASSFSGGENEQFF; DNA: TGTGCCAGCAGCTTTAGCGGGGGGGAGAATGAGCAGTTCTTC
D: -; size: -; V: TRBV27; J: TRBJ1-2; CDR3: CASSSQGYGYTF; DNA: TGTGCCAGCAGTTCCCAGGGCTATGGCTACACCTTC
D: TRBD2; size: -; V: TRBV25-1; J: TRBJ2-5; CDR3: CASSGGGSRETQYF; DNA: TGTGCCAGCAGTGGGGGCGGGAGCCGGGAGACCCAGTACTTC
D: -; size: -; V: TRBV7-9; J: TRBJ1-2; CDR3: CASSLSANYGYTF; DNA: TGTGCCAGCAGCTTATCGGCTAACTATGGCTACACCTTC
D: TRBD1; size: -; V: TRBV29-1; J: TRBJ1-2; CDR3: CSGRGQGHGYTF; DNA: TGCAGCGGGAGAGGACAGGGACATGGCTACACCTTC
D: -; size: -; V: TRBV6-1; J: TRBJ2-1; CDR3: CASSEEAGGRYNEQFF; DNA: TGTGCCAGCAGTGAAGAGGCCGGGGGGCGCTACAATGAGCAGTTCTTC